The entry below gives a single TCR beta chain sequence along with its context. The target antigen is unknown. Primers: 60 Vbeta forward and 13 Jbeta reverse. The table came from immunoSEQ multiplex PCR; TCRdb's copy has only in-frame clones and leaves some out. The repertoire includes roughly 120,000 clones, around 77% of them detected once, and almost 5% sits in the top ten. These data belong to a study of cytomegalovirus exposure and HLA in healthy donors. Findings of the study overall: A later analysis found that most CMV-associated TCR beta chains appeared HLA-restricted.

The CDR3 runs 14 residues. Germline loops: CDR1 SGHNT, CDR2 YENEEA. Trimming cost V 5 bases and J 4 bases, with 14 bases left between them. This clonotype was sampled from a man between 50 and 59 years old in good health and CMV-seropositive. V and J are TRBV11-3 and TRBJ1-1; a possible D gene is TRBD1 (6 bases). Sequenced material: PBMCs. Here the CDR3 DNA reads TGTGCCAGCAGCCAACAGGGTGAGGGCACTGAAGCTTTCTTT. As protein: CASSQQGEGTEAFF.